This TCR beta chain came from a study of blood T cell repertoires in COVID-19. At the level of the study: Samples representing acute and convalescent COVID-19 were sourced from the United States, Italy and Spain. Sample material is recorded as cDNA or gDNA derived from T cells, B-cell-depleted T cells, or PBMCs.

Germline V CDR1 and CDR2: MNHEY, SMNVEV (reference sequence). The CDR3 runs 14 residues. With 1 base removed from V and 8 bases from J, the gap between germline ends came to 14 bases. The data were produced by immunoSEQ multiplex PCR, yet TCRdb's version contains in-frame clones alone and is incomplete. Counted here are 70,000 or so clones, approximately 90% occurring once; the ten biggest clones make up about 0.5%. The TCR was taken from a man in his fifties or sixties with acute or convalescent COVID-19. Sample: peripheral blood. The chain uses TRBV27 and TRBJ1-2, with D perhaps TRBD1 (6 bases). The CDR3 DNA follows: TGTGCCAGCAGTTTATTCGCAGGGGTATACGGCTACACCTTC. As protein: CASSLFAGVYGYTF.